The present T cell receptor beta chain was sequenced within a study of blood T cells in healthy people across ages. Study observations and caveats: Naive CD4+ cell counts and diversity both ran higher in long-lived than in aged donors. Among T cells, TCR beta diversity per million cells dropped roughly linearly as age rose.

All donors came from Russia, were Caucasian and healthy, and spanned ages about 6 to 100. Comments on this clonotype: The antigen remains unidentified.

Trimming stripped 8 bases from V and 4 bases from J, with 9 bases between. Germline CDR1 DFQATT, CDR2 SNEGSKA (reference sequence). This CDR3 is built from 11 residues. Combining a sample-barcoded 5' primer with a J-beta primer mix, a second PCR ran for about 7 to 11 cycles. Carrying 12 random nucleotides, a template-switch adaptor labeled each individual cDNA molecule. Via MiXCR, TCRdb re-called the 5' RACE reads, giving one row per CDR3 protein. The repertoire has more than 1.4 million distinct CDR3 sequences, approximately 42% of them found once; the top ten carry under 8%. The chain employs TRBV20-1 and TRBJ2-1, with D hard to call. This clonotype originated in a young woman in good health. The specimen sequenced was blood. The CDR3, as DNA: TGCAGTATACGGCCTTACAATGAGCAGTTCTTC. This translates into CSIRPYNEQFF.